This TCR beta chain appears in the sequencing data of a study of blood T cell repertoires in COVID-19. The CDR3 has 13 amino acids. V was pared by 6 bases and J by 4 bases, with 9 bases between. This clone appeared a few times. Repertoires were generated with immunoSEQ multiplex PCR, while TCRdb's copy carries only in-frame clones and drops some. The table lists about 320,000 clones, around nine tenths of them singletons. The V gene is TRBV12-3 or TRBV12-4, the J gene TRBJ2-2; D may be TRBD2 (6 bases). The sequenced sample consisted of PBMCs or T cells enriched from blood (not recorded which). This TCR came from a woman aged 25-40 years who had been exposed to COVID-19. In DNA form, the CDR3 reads TGTGCCAGCAGGCCGGGGGTCACCGGGGAGCTGTTTTTT. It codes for CASRPGVTGELFF.